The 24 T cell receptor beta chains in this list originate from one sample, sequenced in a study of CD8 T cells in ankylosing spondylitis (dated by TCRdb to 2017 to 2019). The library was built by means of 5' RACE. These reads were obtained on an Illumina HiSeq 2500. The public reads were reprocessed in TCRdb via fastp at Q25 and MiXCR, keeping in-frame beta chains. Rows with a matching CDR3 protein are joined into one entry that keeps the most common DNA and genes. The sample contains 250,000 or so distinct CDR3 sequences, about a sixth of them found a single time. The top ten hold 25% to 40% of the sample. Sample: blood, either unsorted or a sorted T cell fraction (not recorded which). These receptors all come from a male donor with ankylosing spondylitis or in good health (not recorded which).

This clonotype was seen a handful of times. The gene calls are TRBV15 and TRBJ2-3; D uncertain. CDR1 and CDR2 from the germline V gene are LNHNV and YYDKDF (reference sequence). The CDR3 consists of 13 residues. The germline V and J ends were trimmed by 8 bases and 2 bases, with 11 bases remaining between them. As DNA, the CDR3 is TGTGCCACCCGGGCGTCTGACACAGATACGCAGTATTTT. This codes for CATRASDTDTQYF.

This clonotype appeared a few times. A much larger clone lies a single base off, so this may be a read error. The CDR3 bases are TGTGCCAGCAGTTTAGGGGAGAGCTCCTACAATGAGCAGTTCTTC. Its translation is CASSLGESSYNEQFF. The V gene is TRBV12-3 or TRBV12-4, the J gene TRBJ2-1; tentative D call: TRBD2 (5 bases). The V end was cut by 1 base, the J end by 0 bases, with 7 bases between. The CDR3 length is 15 residues.

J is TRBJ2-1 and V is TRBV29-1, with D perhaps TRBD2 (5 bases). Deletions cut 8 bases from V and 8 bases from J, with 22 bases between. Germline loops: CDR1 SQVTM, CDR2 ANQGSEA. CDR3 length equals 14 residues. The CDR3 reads CSSRPFSGLDEQFF. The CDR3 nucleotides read TGCAGCTCCCGGCCCTTTTCGGGATTGGATGAGCAGTTCTTC.

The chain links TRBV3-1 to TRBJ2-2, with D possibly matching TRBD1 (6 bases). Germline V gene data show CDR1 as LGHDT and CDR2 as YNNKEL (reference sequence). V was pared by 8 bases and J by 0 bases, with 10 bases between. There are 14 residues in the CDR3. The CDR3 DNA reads TGTGCCAGCGGGGACAACGCGAACACCGGGGAGCTGTTTTTT. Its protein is CASGDNANTGELFF.

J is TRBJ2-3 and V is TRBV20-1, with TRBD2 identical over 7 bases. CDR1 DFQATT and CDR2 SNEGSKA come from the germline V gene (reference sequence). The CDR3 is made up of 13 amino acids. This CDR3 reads CRMTSPSTDTQYF. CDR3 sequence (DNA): TGCAGGATGACTAGCCCGAGCACAGATACGCAGTATTTT.

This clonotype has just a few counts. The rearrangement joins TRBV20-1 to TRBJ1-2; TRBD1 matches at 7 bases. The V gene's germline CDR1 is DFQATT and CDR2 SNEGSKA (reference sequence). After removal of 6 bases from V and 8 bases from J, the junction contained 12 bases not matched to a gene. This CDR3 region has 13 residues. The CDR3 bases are TGCAGTGCACCCGGGACAGCCTCGGAGGGCTACACCTTC. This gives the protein CSAPGTASEGYTF.

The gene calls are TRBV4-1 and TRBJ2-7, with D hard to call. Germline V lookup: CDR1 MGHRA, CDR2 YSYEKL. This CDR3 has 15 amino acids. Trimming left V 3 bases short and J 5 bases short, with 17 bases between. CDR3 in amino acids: CASSQQSYPRDEQYF. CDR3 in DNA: TGCGCCAGCAGCCAGCAGAGCTACCCCCGGGACGAGCAGTACTTC.

The CDR3 sequence is CSATTLGDRYEQYF. The CDR3, as DNA: TGCAGTGCTACCACCTTAGGGGATCGCTACGAGCAGTACTTC. This sequence joins TRBV20-1 and TRBJ2-7, with D possibly TRBD1 on 5 matching bases. Germline CDR1 is DFQATT and CDR2 is SNEGSKA (reference sequence). The CDR3 has 14 amino acids. Deletions cut 4 bases from V and 3 bases from J, with 16 bases between.

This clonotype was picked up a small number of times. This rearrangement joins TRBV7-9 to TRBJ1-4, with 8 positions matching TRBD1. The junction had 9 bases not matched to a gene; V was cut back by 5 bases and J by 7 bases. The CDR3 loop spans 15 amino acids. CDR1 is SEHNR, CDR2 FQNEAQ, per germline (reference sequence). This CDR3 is CASSGGPGGGEKLFF. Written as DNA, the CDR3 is TGTGCCAGCAGCGGAGGGCCAGGGGGCGGTGAAAAACTGTTTTTT.

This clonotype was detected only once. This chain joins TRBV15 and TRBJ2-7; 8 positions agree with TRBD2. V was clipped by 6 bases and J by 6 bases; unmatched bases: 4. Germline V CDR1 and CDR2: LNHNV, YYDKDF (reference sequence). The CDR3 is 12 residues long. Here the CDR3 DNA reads TGTGCCACCAGACAAGCGGGAGCCGAGCAGTACTTC. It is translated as CATRQAGAEQYF. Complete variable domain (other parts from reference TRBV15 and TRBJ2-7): DAMVIQNPRYQVTQFGKPVTLSCSQTLNHNVMYWYQQKSSQAPKLLFHYYDKDFNNEADTPDNFQSRRPNTSFCFLDIRSPGLGDTAMYLCATRQAGAEQYFGPGTRLTVT.

The CDR3 coding sequence is TGTGCCAGCAGCCAAGATCAGGGGGCCATCCCAATGGGCACTGAAGCTTTCTTT. Amino acids: CASSQDQGAIPMGTEAFF. V and J are TRBV3-1 and TRBJ1-1; 8 bases match TRBD1. The trim removed 0 bases at V and 4 bases at J, leaving 13 bases unmatched. CDR1 and CDR2 (germline): LGHDT, YNNKEL (reference sequence). The CDR3 extends over 18 amino acids.

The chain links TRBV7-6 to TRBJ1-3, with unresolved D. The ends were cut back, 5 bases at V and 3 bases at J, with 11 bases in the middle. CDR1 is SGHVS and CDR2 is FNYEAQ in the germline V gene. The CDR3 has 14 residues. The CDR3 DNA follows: TGTGCCAGCAGCCAAGACTGGGGTGGAAACACCATATATTTT. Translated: CASSQDWGGNTIYF.

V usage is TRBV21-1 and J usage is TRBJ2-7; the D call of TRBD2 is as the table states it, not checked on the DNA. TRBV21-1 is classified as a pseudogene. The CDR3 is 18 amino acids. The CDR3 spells CASSKGTSGEAHRYEQYF. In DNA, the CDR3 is TGTGCCAGCAGCAAAGGGACTAGCGGCGAAGCCCATCGGTACGAGCAGTACTTC.

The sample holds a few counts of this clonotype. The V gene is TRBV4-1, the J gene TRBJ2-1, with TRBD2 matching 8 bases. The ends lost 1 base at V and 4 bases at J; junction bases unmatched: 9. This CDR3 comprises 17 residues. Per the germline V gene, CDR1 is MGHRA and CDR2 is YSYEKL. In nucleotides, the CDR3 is TGCGCCAGCAGCCAAGGGCTAGCGGGTTTTCCTTACAATGAGCAGTTCTTC. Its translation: CASSQGLAGFPYNEQFF.

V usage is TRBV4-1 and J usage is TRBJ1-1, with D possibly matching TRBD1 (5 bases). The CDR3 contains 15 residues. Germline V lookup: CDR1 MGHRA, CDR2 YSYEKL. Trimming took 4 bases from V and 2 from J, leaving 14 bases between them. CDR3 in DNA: TGCGCCAGCAGCCCCCCCTCAGGGTTTAACACTGAAGCTTTCTTT. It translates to CASSPPSGFNTEAFF.

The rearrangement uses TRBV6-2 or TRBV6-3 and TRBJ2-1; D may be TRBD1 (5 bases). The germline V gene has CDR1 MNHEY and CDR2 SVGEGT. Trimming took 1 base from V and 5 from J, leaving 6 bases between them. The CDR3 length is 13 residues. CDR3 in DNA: TGTGCCAGCAGTTACTTACAGGACAATGAGCAGTTCTTC. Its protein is CASSYLQDNEQFF.

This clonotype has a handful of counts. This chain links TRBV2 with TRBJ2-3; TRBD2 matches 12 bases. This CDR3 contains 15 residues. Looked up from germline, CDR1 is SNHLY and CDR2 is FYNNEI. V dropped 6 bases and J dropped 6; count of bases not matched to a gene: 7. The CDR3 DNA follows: TGTGCCAGCAGCTCGACTAGCGGGAGTTGGGATACGCAGTATTTT. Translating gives CASSSTSGSWDTQYF. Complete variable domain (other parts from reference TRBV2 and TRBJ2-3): EPEVTQTPSHQVTQMGQEVILRCVPISNHLYFYWYRQILGQKVEFLVSFYNNEISEKSEIFDDQFSVERPDGSNFTLKIRSTKLEDSAMYFCASSSTSGSWDTQYFGPGTRLTVL.

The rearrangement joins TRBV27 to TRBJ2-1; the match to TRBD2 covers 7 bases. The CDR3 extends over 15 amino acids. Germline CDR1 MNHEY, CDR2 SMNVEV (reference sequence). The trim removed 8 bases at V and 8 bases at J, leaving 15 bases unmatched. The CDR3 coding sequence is TGTGCCAGCCGAAGGGCTAGCGGAGGAGTTTATGAGCAGTTCTTC. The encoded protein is CASRRASGGVYEQFF.

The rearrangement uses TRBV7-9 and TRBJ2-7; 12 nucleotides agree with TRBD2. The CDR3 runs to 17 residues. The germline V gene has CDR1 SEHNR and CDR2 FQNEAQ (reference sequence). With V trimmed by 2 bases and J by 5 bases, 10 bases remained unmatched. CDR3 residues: CASSLPGASGRADEQYF. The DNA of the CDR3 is TGTGCCAGCAGCTTACCCGGAGCTAGCGGGAGGGCCGACGAGCAGTACTTC.

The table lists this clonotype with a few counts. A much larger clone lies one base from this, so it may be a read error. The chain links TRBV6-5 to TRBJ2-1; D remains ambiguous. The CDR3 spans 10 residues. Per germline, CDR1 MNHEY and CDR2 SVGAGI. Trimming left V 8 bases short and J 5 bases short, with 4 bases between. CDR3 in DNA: TGTGCCAGCGGGAACAATGAGCAGTTCTTC. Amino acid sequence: CASGNNEQFF.

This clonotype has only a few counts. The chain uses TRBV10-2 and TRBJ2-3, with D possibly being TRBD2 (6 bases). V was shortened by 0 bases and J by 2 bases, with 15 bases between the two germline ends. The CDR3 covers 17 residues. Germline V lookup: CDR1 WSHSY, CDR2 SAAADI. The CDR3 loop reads CASSESLTRMPTDTQYF. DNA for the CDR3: TGCGCCAGCAGTGAGTCCCTGACTAGGATGCCCACAGATACGCAGTATTTT.

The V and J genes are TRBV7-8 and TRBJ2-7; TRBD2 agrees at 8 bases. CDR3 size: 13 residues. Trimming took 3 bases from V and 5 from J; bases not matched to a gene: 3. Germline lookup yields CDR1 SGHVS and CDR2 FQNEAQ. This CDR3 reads CASSFGLANEQYF. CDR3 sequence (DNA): TGTGCCAGCAGCTTCGGACTAGCCAACGAGCAGTACTTC.

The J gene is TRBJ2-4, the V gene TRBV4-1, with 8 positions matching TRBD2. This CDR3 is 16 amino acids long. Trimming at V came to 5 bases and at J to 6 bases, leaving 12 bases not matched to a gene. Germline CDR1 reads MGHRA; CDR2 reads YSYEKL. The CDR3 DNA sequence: TGCGCCAGCAGCGGGTTTGGCCGGGAGGGCAGAAACATTCAGTACTTC. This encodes CASSGFGREGRNIQYF.

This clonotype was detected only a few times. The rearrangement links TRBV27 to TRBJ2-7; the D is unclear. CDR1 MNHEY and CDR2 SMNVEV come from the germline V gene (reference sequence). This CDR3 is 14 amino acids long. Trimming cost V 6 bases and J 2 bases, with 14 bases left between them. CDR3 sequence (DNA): TGTGCCAGCAGCCCGGAACTGACAACCTACGAGCAGTACTTC. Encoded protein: CASSPELTTYEQYF.